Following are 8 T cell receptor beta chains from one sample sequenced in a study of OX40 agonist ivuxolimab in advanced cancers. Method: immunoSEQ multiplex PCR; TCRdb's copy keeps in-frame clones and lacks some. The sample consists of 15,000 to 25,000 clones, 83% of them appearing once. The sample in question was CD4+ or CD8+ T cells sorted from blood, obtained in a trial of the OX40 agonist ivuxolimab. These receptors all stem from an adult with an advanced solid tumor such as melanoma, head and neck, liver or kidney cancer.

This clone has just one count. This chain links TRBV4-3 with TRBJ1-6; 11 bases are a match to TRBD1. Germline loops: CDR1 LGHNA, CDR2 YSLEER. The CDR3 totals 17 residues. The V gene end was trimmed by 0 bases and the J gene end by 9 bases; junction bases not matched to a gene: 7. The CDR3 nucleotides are TGCGCCAGCAGCCAAGATGGACAGGGGGCGGGAAGTTCACCCCTCCACTTT. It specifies CASSQDGQGAGSSPLHF.

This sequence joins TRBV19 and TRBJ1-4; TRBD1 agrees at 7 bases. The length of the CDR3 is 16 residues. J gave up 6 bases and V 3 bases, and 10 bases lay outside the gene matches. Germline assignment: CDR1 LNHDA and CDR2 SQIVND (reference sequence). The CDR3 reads CASSIPLQGVDEKLFF. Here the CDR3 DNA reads TGTGCCAGTAGTATCCCCCTTCAGGGGGTGGATGAAAAACTGTTTTTT.

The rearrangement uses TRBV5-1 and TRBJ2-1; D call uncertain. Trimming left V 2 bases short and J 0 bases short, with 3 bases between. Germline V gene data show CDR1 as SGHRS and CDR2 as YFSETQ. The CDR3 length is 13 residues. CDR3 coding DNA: TGCGCCAGCAGCTTTGACTCCTACAATGAGCAGTTCTTC. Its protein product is CASSFDSYNEQFF.

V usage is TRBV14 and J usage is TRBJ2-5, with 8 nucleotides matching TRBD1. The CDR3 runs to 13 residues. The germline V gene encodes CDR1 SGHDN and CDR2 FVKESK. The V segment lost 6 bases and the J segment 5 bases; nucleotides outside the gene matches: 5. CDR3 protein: CASSLPGGETQYF. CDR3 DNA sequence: TGTGCCAGCAGTCTTCCAGGGGGCGAGACCCAGTACTTC.

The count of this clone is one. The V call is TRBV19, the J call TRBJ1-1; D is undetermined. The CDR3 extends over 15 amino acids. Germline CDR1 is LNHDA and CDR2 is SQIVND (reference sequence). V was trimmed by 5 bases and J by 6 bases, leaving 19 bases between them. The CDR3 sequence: CASSPAAAGVAEAFF. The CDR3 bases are TGTGCCAGTAGTCCGGCGGCAGCTGGGGTAGCTGAAGCTTTCTTT.

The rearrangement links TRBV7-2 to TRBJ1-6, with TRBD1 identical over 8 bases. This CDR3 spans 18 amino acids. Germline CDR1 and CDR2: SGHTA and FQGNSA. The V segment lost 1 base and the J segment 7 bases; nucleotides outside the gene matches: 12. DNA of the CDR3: TGTGCCAGCAGCTTAGTGGTTTTCGATAGGACAGGGAATTCACCCCTCCACTTT. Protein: CASSLVVFDRTGNSPLHF. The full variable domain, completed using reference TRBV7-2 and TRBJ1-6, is GAGVSQSPSNKVTEKGKDVELRCDPISGHTALYWYRQSLGQGLEFLIYFQGNSAPDKSGLPSDRFSAERTGGSVSTLTIQRTQQEDSAVYLCASSLVVFDRTGNSPLHFGNGTRLTVT.

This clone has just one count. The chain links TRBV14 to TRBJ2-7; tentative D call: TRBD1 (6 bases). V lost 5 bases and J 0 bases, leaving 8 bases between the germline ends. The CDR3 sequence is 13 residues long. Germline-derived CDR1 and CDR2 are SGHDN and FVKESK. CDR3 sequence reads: CASSDRISYEQYF. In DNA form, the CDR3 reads TGTGCCAGCAGCGACAGGATCTCCTACGAGCAGTACTTC.

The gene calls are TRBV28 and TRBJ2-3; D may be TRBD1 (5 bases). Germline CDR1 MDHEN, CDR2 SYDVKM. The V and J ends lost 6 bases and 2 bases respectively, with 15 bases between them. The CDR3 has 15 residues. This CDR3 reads CASSYRTPTTDTQYF. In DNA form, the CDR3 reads TGTGCCAGCAGCTATCGGACACCCACCACAGATACGCAGTATTTT.